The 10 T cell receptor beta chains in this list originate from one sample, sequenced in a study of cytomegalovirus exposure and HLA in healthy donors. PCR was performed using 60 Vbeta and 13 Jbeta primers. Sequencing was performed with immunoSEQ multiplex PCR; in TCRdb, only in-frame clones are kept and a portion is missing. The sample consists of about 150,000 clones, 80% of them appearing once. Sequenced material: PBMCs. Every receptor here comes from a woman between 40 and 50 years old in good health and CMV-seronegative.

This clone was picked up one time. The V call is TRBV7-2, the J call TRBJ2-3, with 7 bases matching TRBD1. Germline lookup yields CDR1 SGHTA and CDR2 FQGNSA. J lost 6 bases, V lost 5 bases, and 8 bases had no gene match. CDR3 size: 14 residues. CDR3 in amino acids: CASSPGQEEDTQYF. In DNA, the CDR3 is TGTGCCAGCAGCCCCGGACAGGAGGAGGATACGCAGTATTTT.

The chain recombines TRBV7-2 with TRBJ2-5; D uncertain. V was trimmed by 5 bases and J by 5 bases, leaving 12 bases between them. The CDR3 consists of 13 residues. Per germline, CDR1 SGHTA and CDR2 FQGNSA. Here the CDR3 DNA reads TGTGCCAGCAGCACCAGGTATCGGGAGACCCAGTACTTC. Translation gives CASSTRYRETQYF.

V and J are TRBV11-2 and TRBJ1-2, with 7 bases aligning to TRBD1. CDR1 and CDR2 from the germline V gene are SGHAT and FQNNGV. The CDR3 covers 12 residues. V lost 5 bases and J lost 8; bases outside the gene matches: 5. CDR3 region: CASSETGVGYTF. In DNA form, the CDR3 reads TGTGCCAGCAGCGAAACAGGGGTCGGCTACACCTTC.

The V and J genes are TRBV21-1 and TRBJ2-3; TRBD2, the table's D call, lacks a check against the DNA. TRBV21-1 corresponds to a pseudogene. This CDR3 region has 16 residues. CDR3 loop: CASSKESSGSTDTQYF. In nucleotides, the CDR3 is TGTGCCAGCAGCAAAGAATCTAGCGGAAGCACAGATACGCAGTATTTT.

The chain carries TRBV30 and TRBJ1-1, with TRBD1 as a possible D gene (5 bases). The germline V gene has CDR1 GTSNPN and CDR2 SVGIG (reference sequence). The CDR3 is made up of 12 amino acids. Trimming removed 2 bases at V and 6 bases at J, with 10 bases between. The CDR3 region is CAWSLGGSEAFF. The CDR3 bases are TGTGCCTGGAGTCTGGGGGGGTCTGAAGCTTTCTTT.

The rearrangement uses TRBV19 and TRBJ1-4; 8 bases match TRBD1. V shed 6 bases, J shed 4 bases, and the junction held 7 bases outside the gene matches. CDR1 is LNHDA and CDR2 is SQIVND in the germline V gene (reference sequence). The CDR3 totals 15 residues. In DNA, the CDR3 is TGTGCCAGTAGCAGACAGGGGTGGAGTAATGAAAAACTGTTTTTT. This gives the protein CASSRQGWSNEKLFF.

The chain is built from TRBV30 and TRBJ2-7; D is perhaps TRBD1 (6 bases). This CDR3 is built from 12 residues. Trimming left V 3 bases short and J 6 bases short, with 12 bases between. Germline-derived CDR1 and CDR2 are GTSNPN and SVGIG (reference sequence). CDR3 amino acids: CAWSEQGTEQYF. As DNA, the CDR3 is TGTGCCTGGAGCGAACAGGGTACCGAGCAGTACTTC.

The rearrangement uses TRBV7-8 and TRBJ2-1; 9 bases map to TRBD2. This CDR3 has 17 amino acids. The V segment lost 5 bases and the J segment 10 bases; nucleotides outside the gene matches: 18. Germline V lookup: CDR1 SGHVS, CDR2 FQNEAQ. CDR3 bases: TGTGCCAGCAGCACTCTAGCGGGATCACGTTATGGTGGCGAGCAGTTCTTC. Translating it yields CASSTLAGSRYGGEQFF.

The CDR3 DNA is TGCAGCGTGGTACTAGCGGGAGAGTATAATGAGCAGTTCTTC. It encodes CSVVLAGEYNEQFF. The chain carries TRBV29-1 and TRBJ2-1; 11 bases are shared with TRBD2. V trimming: 6 bases; J trimming: 7 bases; junction bases outside the gene matches: 8. This CDR3 comprises 14 residues. Germline loops: CDR1 SQVTM, CDR2 ANQGSEA.

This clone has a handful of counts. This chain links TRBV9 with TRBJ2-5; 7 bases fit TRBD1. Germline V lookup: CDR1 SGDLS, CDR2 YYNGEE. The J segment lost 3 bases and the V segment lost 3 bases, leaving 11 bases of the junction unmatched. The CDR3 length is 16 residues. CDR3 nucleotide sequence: TGTGCCAGCAGCGCCGGGACAGTTATCCGCAAAGAGACCCAGTACTTC. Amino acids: CASSAGTVIRKETQYF.